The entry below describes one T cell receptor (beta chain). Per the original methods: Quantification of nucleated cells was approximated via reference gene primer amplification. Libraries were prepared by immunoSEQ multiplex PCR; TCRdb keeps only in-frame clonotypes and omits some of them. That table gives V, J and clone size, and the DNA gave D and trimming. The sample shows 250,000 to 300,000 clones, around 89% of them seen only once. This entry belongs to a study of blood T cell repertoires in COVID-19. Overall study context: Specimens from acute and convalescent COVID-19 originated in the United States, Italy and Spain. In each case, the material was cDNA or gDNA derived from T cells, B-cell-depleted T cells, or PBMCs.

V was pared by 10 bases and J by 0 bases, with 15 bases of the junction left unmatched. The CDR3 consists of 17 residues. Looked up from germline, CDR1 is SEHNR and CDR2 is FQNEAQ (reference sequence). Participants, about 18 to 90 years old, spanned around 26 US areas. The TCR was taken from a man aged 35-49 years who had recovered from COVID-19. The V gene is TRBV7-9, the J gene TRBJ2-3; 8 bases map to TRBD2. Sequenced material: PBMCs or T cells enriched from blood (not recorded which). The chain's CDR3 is CATPSGAGTRSTDTQYF. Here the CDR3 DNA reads TGTGCCACCCCGTCGGGCGCCGGGACTAGGAGCACAGATACGCAGTATTTT.